This T cell receptor (beta chain) is from a study of beta chain features in type 1 diabetes. Whole-study context: About 110 million sorted cells were examined across all samples. General observations from the study: Significant though moderate, a shortening of TCRB CDR3s appeared in all four CD4+ subsets of Type 1 diabetes patients.

The study reverse transcribed the entire isolated RNA, so it sequenced expressed TCRB transcripts. Clones were sequenced by immunoSEQ multiplex PCR, and TCRdb holds only the in-frame ones, with some missing. The profile shows about 410,000 clones, about 15% of them singletons. This CDR3 is 13 amino acids long. J lost 6 bases, V lost 2 bases, and 7 bases had no gene match. Germline CDR1 GTSNPN, CDR2 SVGIG (reference sequence). There are many counts of this clone. Its specificity is unknown. The V gene is TRBV30, the J gene TRBJ2-7, with 7 bases that match TRBD2. Sequencing was carried out using naive CD4+ T cells from blood. This clonotype was obtained from a man under 40 in good health. Here the CDR3 DNA reads TGTGCCTGGAGTCCGCGGACTAGTAGCGAGCAGTACGTC. Amino acid sequence: CAWSPRTSSEQYV.